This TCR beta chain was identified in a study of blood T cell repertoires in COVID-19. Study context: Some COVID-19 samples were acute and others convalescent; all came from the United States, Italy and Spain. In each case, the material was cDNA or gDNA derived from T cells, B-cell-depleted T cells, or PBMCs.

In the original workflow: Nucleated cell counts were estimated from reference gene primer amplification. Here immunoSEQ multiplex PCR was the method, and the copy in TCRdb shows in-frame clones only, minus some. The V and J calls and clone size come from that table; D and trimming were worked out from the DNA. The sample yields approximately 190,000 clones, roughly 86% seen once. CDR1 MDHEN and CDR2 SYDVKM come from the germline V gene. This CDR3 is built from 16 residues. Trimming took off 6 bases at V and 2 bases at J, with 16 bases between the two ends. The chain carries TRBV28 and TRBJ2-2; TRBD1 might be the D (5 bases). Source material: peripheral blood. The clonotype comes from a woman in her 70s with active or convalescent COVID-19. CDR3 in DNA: TGTGCCAGCAGCCAGAGGACACTTACAAACACCGGGGAGCTGTTTTTT. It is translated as CASSQRTLTNTGELFF.